This is a list of T cell receptor beta chains from one sample in a study of shared clonotypes between healthy human individuals. Libraries were prepared by immunoSEQ multiplex PCR; TCRdb keeps only in-frame clonotypes and omits some of them. The sample consists of around 1.9 million clones, 93% of them appearing once. Sequenced material: naive CD8+ T cells from PBMCs. These receptors all come from a young man in good health. Some clones in this sample may be carry-over from other donors' samples. CDR3s include the opening cysteine and the closing phenylalanine or tryptophan. A D gene is named only where the DNA matches it firmly. The listing skips clone size in some rows; elsewhere it reads once, few, many or a size class.

clone_size d_call j_call v_call cdr3_length cdr3_aa cdr3_nt
. TRBD2 TRBJ2-7 TRBV29-1 14 CSVESSGSTHEQYF TGCAGCGTTGAGTCTAGCGGGAGCACCCACGAGCAGTACTTC
. TRBD2 TRBJ2-7 TRBV4-1 14 CASSQRTGRYEQYF TGCGCCAGCAGCCAGCGGACCGGGAGGTACGAGCAGTACTTC
once TRBD2 TRBJ2-1 TRBV29-1 14 CSVVAGGADNEQFF TGCAGCGTTGTTGCGGGAGGCGCCGACAATGAGCAGTTCTTC
. . TRBJ2-3 TRBV7-9 14 CASSLAESTDTQYF TGTGCCAGCAGCTTAGCGGAGTCCACAGATACGCAGTATTTT
. TRBD1 TRBJ2-7 TRBV9 16 CASSVDRAGGANEQYF TGTGCCAGCAGCGTAGATAGGGCAGGGGGAGCAAACGAGCAGTACTTC
few . TRBJ2-1 TRBV4-3 12 CASEDNYNEQFF TGCGCCAGCGAGGACAACTACAATGAGCAGTTCTTC
. . TRBJ1-1 TRBV7-9 13 CASSRPPGAEAFF TGTGCCAGCAGCCGTCCCCCGGGCGCTGAAGCTTTCTTT
. . TRBJ2-7 TRBV14 14 CASSHEWKGDEQYF TGTGCCAGCAGCCATGAGTGGAAGGGGGACGAGCAGTACTTC
. . TRBJ2-1 TRBV4-2 11 CASSQSGAEFF TGTGCCAGCAGCCAATCCGGGGCGGAGTTCTTC
. TRBD1 TRBJ2-1 TRBV27 14 CASSLQGAFYEQFF TGTGCCAGCAGTTTGCAGGGGGCCTTCTATGAGCAGTTCTTC
. TRBD2 TRBJ2-1 TRBV25-1 16 CASSDGTSANYNEQFF TGTGCCAGCAGTGACGGGACTAGCGCTAACTACAATGAGCAGTTCTTC
. TRBD1 TRBJ1-2 TRBV7-9 14 CASSLSDRGHGYTF TGTGCCAGCAGCTTATCCGACAGGGGGCATGGCTACACCTTC
. . TRBJ2-7 TRBV7-9 16 CASSPVIGDRSYEQYF TGTGCCAGCAGCCCCGTGATAGGGGACCGATCCTACGAGCAGTACTTC
. TRBD2 TRBJ2-7 TRBV5-1 16 CASSLTAGGLSGEQYF TGCGCCAGCAGCTTAACAGCGGGAGGGCTTAGTGGAGAGCAGTACTTC
. . TRBJ1-2 TRBV7-2 10 CASSSGILTF TGTGCCAGCAGCTCCGGTATCCTCACCTTC
. . TRBJ2-2 TRBV18 16 CASSPPEKGVTGELFF TGTGCCAGCTCACCACCGGAGAAGGGGGTAACCGGGGAGCTGTTTTTT
. TRBD2 TRBJ2-1 TRBV4-3 20 CASSQGGLAGGSVYYNEQFF TGCGCCAGCAGCCAAGGTGGACTAGCGGGAGGGAGCGTATACTACAATGAGCAGTTCTTC
. . TRBJ2-7 TRBV6-1 13 CAAGGGRAYEQYF TGTGCCGCCGGAGGGGGGAGGGCCTACGAGCAGTACTTC